This TCR beta chain was captured by sequencing in a study of beta chain features in type 1 diabetes. In the study overall: In all, 107,917,701 sorted cells from all samples were analyzed. Study-level points and caveats: Cells with high TCR expression could be over-represented when cDNA is sequenced.

Naive, central memory, regulatory and stem cell-like memory cells within the CD4+ compartment were sorted using CD45RO/CCR7/CD25/CD127/CD95/CD27. This clone was observed a handful of times. Its antigen remains unidentified. Expressed TCRB transcripts got sequenced, as all isolated RNA was reverse transcribed. Sequencing was performed with immunoSEQ multiplex PCR; in TCRdb, only in-frame clones are kept and a portion is missing. The table has around 320,000 clones, less than 15% seen once. The V and J ends lost 5 bases and 4 bases respectively, with 14 bases between them. CDR1 and CDR2 (germline): LNHDA, SQIVND (reference sequence). The CDR3 has 14 amino acids.

The chain employs TRBV19 and TRBJ1-1, with D uncertain. The specimen sequenced was central memory CD4+ T cells from blood. This sequence originates from a man between 25 and 39 years old in good health. The DNA for the CDR3 is TGTGCCAGTAGTTCCTCGGGAGCCATCACTGAAGCTTTCTTT. Translated: CASSSSGAITEAFF.